The 26 T cell receptor beta chains listed next were all sequenced from one sample in a study of monozygotic twins with inflammatory bowel disease. TCRdb re-called the 5' RACE reads; one entry per CDR3 protein, DNA not given. The table lists roughly 160,000 distinct CDR3 sequences. The specimen sequenced was blood. The source is a human donor with ulcerative colitis or Crohn's disease, or a healthy co-twin of an affected twin (not recorded which).

J is TRBJ1-2 and V is TRBV4-3; TCRdb picks TRBD1, but there is no DNA to check that call. This CDR3 contains 17 residues. Germline V gene data show CDR1 as LGHNA and CDR2 as YSLEER. The CDR3: CASSRGTGGRETYGYTF.

The V call is TRBV19, the J call TRBJ1-1; TCRdb names TRBD1, which stays unverified in the absence of DNA. From germline, CDR1 is LNHDA and CDR2 SQIVND (reference sequence). The CDR3 is 14 amino acids. The CDR3 sequence is CASSIAGGLTEAFF.

The chain is built from TRBV5-1 and TRBJ1-1; the TCRdb call, TRBD1, lacks DNA for checking. Germline V gene lookup returns CDR1 SGHRS and CDR2 YFSETQ. The CDR3 consists of 14 residues. The CDR3 sequence: CASSLESQGTEAFF.

This chain connects TRBV7-3 to TRBJ1-6; TCRdb selects TRBD1, and the lack of DNA leaves this call unchecked. Germline loops: CDR1 SGHTA, CDR2 FQGTGA. The CDR3 length is 14 residues. The CDR3 here is CASSPAGANSPLHF.

This sequence joins TRBV2 and TRBJ2-2. The CDR3 runs to 12 residues. CDR1 is SNHLY, CDR2 FYNNEI, per germline. The chain's CDR3 is CARRTDTGELFF.

The chain employs TRBV7-6 and TRBJ2-1; absent DNA, TCRdb's TRBD1 call cannot be checked. The germline V gene has CDR1 SGHVS and CDR2 FNYEAQ. The CDR3 loop spans 16 amino acids. CDR3 amino acids: CASSWGGGRTHNEQFF.

This chain connects TRBV12-3 or TRBV12-4 to TRBJ2-4; no DNA is available, so the TRBD1 call from TCRdb remains unchecked. This CDR3 region has 13 residues. CDR3 region: CASTPGAKNIQYF.

The chain carries TRBV20-1 and TRBJ1-2. The CDR3 has 13 amino acids. Germline V gives CDR1 DFQATT, CDR2 SNEGSKA (reference sequence). This CDR3 is CSAGEGVYYGYTF.

This chain uses TRBV5-1 with TRBJ1-5; the TCRdb call, TRBD1, lacks DNA for checking. The CDR3 is 15 residues long. Germline CDR1 and CDR2: SGHRS and YFSETQ. The CDR3 loop is CASSLIPGGNQPQHF.

V is TRBV7-9 and J is TRBJ2-1; checking the TCRdb D call of TRBD2 is not possible without DNA. This CDR3 contains 16 residues. In germline, CDR1 is SEHNR, CDR2 FQNEAQ (reference sequence). The CDR3 is CASSAPSGRAYNEQFF.

The rearrangement joins TRBV20-1 to TRBJ1-2; TCRdb's assignment of TRBD1 cannot be checked, as there is no DNA. The CDR3 consists of 14 residues. Germline V gene data show CDR1 as DFQATT and CDR2 as SNEGSKA (reference sequence). CDR3 region: CSARDRGLVSGYTF.

The chain is built from TRBV12-3 or TRBV12-4 and TRBJ1-1; the TCRdb D gene call, TRBD1, has no DNA to confirm it. The CDR3 extends over 14 amino acids. CDR3 sequence reads: CASTVRGFGTEAFF.

The chain is built from TRBV7-8 and TRBJ1-1; TCRdb selects TRBD1, and the lack of DNA leaves this call unchecked. The CDR3 loop spans 18 amino acids. CDR1 and CDR2 (germline): SGHVS, FQNEAQ. CDR3 region: CASSLVGTRASPNTEAFF.

The gene calls are TRBV18 and TRBJ2-1; TCRdb names TRBD2, which stays unverified in the absence of DNA. This CDR3 has 15 residues. Germline values: CDR1 KGHSH, CDR2 LQKENI. The CDR3 protein is CASSPEGSSYNEQFF.

This sequence joins TRBV6-2 or TRBV6-3 and TRBJ1-1; TCRdb gives TRBD1 as the D gene, but with no DNA this cannot be confirmed. CDR1 is MNHEY and CDR2 is SVGEGT in the germline V gene. The CDR3 loop spans 21 amino acids. The CDR3: CASSYSIVNGDRGFGNTEAFF.

V and J are TRBV28 and TRBJ2-5; TCRdb proposes TRBD1, but this gene call is untestable without DNA. CDR1 MDHEN and CDR2 SYDVKM come from the germline V gene. This CDR3 has 14 residues. The CDR3: CASSLMTGEETQYF.

This chain connects TRBV7-2 to TRBJ2-3. Per the germline V gene, CDR1 is SGHTA and CDR2 is FQGNSA. This CDR3 is built from 16 residues. CDR3 sequence: CASSRDTNLYTDTQYF.

The chain joins TRBV4-3 to TRBJ2-7; the D call from TCRdb, TRBD1, cannot be confirmed without DNA. The length of the CDR3 is 18 residues. Germline values: CDR1 LGHNA, CDR2 YSLEER. The CDR3 loop is CASSQGGGSGHPTYEQYF.

This rearrangement joins TRBV5-1 to TRBJ2-1. The CDR3 runs 13 residues. The germline V gene has CDR1 SGHRS and CDR2 YFSETQ. Here the CDR3 reads CASSLAVWDEQFF.

The V gene is TRBV7-9, the J gene TRBJ2-1; TCRdb proposes TRBD2, but this gene call is untestable without DNA. Germline CDR1 is SEHNR and CDR2 is FQNEAQ (reference sequence). There are 15 residues in the CDR3. CDR3 sequence reads: CASSLGPGLAGFRFF.

The chain carries TRBV5-1 and TRBJ2-1; TCRdb's assignment of TRBD2 cannot be checked, as there is no DNA. The V gene's germline CDR1 is SGHRS and CDR2 YFSETQ. The CDR3 sequence is 14 residues long. CDR3 sequence: CASTSGGGANEQFF.

This chain links TRBV7-3 with TRBJ1-6; the D call of TRBD1 rests on TCRdb alone, since no DNA is present to check it. The CDR3 spans 14 residues. Germline V gives CDR1 SGHTA, CDR2 FQGTGA. CDR3 in amino acids: CASRGTGRGSPLHF.

The chain has TRBV9 and TRBJ2-5. Germline V lookup: CDR1 SGDLS, CDR2 YYNGEE. There are 15 residues in the CDR3. The CDR3 spells CASSVALGFQETQYF.

V usage is TRBV20-1 and J usage is TRBJ1-3. From germline, CDR1 is DFQATT and CDR2 SNEGSKA (reference sequence). The CDR3 is 15 residues long. The CDR3 is CSAREATGPGNTIYF.

The CDR3 sequence is CAISYRGENEQYF. The gene calls are TRBV10-3 and TRBJ2-7; TCRdb selects TRBD1, and the lack of DNA leaves this call unchecked. The CDR3 covers 13 residues. Germline values: CDR1 ENHRY, CDR2 SYGVKD.

The chain combines TRBV4-3 with TRBJ2-1; no DNA is available, so the TRBD1 call from TCRdb remains unchecked. The CDR3 is made up of 17 amino acids. From germline, CDR1 is LGHNA and CDR2 YSLEER. The CDR3 loop reads CASSQDLETGVYNEQFF.